The 27 T cell receptor beta chains below come from one sample, sequenced in a study of human T cells and chemical hapten exposure. The time point was: patch test 2, 6 weeks after DPC sensitization. Documented treatment: therapeutic diphenylcyclopropenone sensitization with weekly scalp DPC. TCRdb re-called the RACE reads with MiXCR, one entry per CDR3 protein. This table has approximately 87,000 distinct CDR3 sequences, roughly an eighth appearing once. The source was whole blood, collected in connection with sensitization to the hapten diphenylcyclopropenone (DPC). These receptors originate from a woman in her thirties or forties with alopecia areata. Some clones in this sample may be carry-over from other donors' samples.

In this sample, this clonotype turned up a few times. The chain is built from TRBV18 and TRBJ1-1; 10 bases line up with TRBD1. Trimming removed 2 bases from V and 6 bases from J; junction bases left unmatched: 6. The CDR3 spans 15 residues. CDR1 KGHSH and CDR2 LQKENI come from the germline V gene. CDR3: CASSPSPGQGSEAFF. As DNA, the CDR3 is TGTGCCAGCTCACCAAGTCCGGGACAGGGGTCTGAAGCTTTCTTT.

J is TRBJ2-7 and V is TRBV7-9; D is possibly TRBD1 (5 bases). Trimming shortened V by 5 bases and J by 3 bases, and 17 bases separated the two germline ends. Germline V lookup: CDR1 SEHNR, CDR2 FQNEAQ (reference sequence). The CDR3 totals 15 residues. DNA for the CDR3: TGTGCCAGCAGCCCCCCAGGCAGGGTTCACTACGAGCAGTACTTC. Protein sequence: CASSPPGRVHYEQYF.

The table lists this clonotype with many counts. The rearrangement uses TRBV7-3 and TRBJ2-2; the match to TRBD1 covers 7 bases. Unmatched junction bases numbered 6, after V lost 5 bases and J lost 3 bases. The CDR3 is 15 amino acids. Germline loops: CDR1 SGHTA, CDR2 FQGTGA. This CDR3 reads CASSQTGVDTGELFF. CDR3 DNA sequence: TGTGCCAGCAGCCAAACAGGGGTGGACACCGGGGAGCTGTTTTTT.

The rearrangement uses TRBV28 and TRBJ2-7; no firm D call. Trimming stripped 2 bases from V and 2 bases from J, with 4 bases between. The germline gives CDR1 MDHEN, CDR2 SYDVKM. This CDR3 is 12 amino acids long. The CDR3 protein is CASSLTTYEQYF. The CDR3 nucleotides are TGTGCCAGCAGTTTAACTACCTACGAGCAGTACTTC.

The table lists this clonotype with many counts. This sequence joins TRBV28 and TRBJ1-2; TRBD1 matches 9 bases. V lost 3 bases and J lost 0; bases outside the gene matches: 8. Germline V lookup: CDR1 MDHEN, CDR2 SYDVKM. The CDR3 is 17 residues long. The CDR3 DNA reads as TGTGCCAGCAGTTTCTGGACAGGGGAATTGGCTAACTATGGCTACACCTTC. Translating gives CASSFWTGELANYGYTF.

The chain links TRBV12-5 to TRBJ1-1; tentative D call: TRBD1 (5 bases). Germline assignment: CDR1 LGHNT and CDR2 FRNRAP. The CDR3 covers 12 residues. Trimming pared 1 base from V and 7 bases from J, leaving 7 bases between. The CDR3 region is CASGLAGGEAFF. Written as DNA, the CDR3 is TGTGCTAGTGGTTTGGCGGGGGGTGAAGCTTTCTTT.

This clonotype was picked up many times. The rearrangement joins TRBV6-5 to TRBJ1-2, with D perhaps TRBD1 (5 bases). Germline lookup yields CDR1 MNHEY and CDR2 SVGAGI. The CDR3 totals 16 residues. The V and J ends lost 4 bases and 2 bases respectively, with 17 bases between them. CDR3 residues: CASSSVMTDLNYGYTF. The CDR3 region has the DNA TGTGCCAGCAGTTCAGTAATGACAGACCTCAACTATGGCTACACCTTC.

In its sample, this clonotype was seen a few times. The chain combines TRBV29-1 with TRBJ2-5, with TRBD2 matching over 7 bases. There are 14 residues in the CDR3. The junction had 7 bases not matched to a gene; V was cut back by 6 bases and J by 0 bases. CDR1 is SQVTM and CDR2 is ANQGSEA in the germline V gene. The CDR3 region is CSVRLARDQETQYF. CDR3 nucleotide sequence: TGCAGCGTCCGACTAGCCCGAGACCAAGAGACCCAGTACTTC.

The rearrangement links TRBV14 to TRBJ2-1; the D gene is possibly TRBD1 (6 bases). Deletions cut 5 bases from V and 0 bases from J, with 11 bases between. Germline V gives CDR1 SGHDN, CDR2 FVKESK. The length of the CDR3 is 15 residues. The CDR3 nucleotides are TGTGCCAGCAGCTACGACAGGAGCTCCTACAATGAGCAGTTCTTC. As protein: CASSYDRSSYNEQFF.

The chain recombines TRBV3-1 with TRBJ1-5, with D perhaps matching TRBD1 (5 bases). This CDR3 has 14 amino acids. Trimming left V 4 bases short and J 3 bases short, with 10 bases between. Per germline, CDR1 LGHDT and CDR2 YNNKEL (reference sequence). This chain's CDR3 is CASSPGPINQPQHF. As DNA, the CDR3 is TGTGCCAGCAGCCCGGGACCGATCAATCAGCCCCAGCATTTT.

The chain joins TRBV29-1 to TRBJ2-5, with 8 bases lining up with TRBD1. The CDR3 extends over 15 amino acids. With V trimmed by 4 bases and J by 5 bases, 12 bases remained unmatched. Germline loops: CDR1 SQVTM, CDR2 ANQGSEA. CDR3: CSVAFLAGGAETQYF. The CDR3 nucleotides read TGCAGCGTTGCCTTCCTGGCAGGGGGCGCGGAGACCCAGTACTTC.

Many counts were recorded for this clonotype. The chain has TRBV28 and TRBJ1-5, with D possibly TRBD1 on 5 matching bases. The CDR3 consists of 13 residues. Deletions cut 3 bases from V and 6 bases from J, with 9 bases between. Germline V gives CDR1 MDHEN, CDR2 SYDVKM. The CDR3 DNA reads TGTGCCAGCAGTTTTTCAGGGACTCAGCCCCAGCATTTT. It translates to CASSFSGTQPQHF.

Many counts were recorded for this clonotype. V and J are TRBV7-2 and TRBJ2-3, with a weak D call TRBD2 (7 bases). Trimming took off 1 base at V and 6 bases at J, with 17 bases between the two ends. CDR1 is SGHTA and CDR2 is FQGNSA in the germline V gene. This CDR3 comprises 16 residues. CDR3 DNA: TGTGCCAGCAGCTTAGGTCGAGGGGGGGGCATCGATACGCAGTATTTT. As protein: CASSLGRGGGIDTQYF.

The chain recombines TRBV28 with TRBJ1-5, with 7 bases fitting TRBD1. Germline values: CDR1 MDHEN, CDR2 SYDVKM. V trimming: 6 bases; J trimming: 2 bases; junction bases outside the gene matches: 1. The CDR3 sequence is 13 residues long. CDR3 region: CASRGQRNQPQHF. The CDR3 nucleotides read TGTGCCAGCAGGGGACAGCGCAATCAGCCCCAGCATTTT.

This clonotype has at least ten counts. V is TRBV6-5 and J is TRBJ1-4; perhaps TRBD1 as D (5 bases). This CDR3 region has 14 residues. V gave up 0 bases and J gave up 7 bases, with 9 bases separating them. CDR1 is MNHEY, CDR2 SVGAGI, per germline. In nucleotides, the CDR3 is TGTGCCAGCAGTTACTCCCAGGGTTCTGAAAAACTGTTTTTT. Its protein product is CASSYSQGSEKLFF.

The CDR3 spells CASSPPRRGKNTGELFF. The CDR3 DNA reads as TGTGCCAGCAGCCCCCCACGGCGGGGGAAAAACACCGGGGAGCTGTTTTTT. The rearrangement uses TRBV9 and TRBJ2-2; 7 nucleotides agree with TRBD2. CDR3 length: 17 amino acids. The germline V gene has CDR1 SGDLS and CDR2 YYNGEE. Unmatched junction bases numbered 11, after V lost 4 bases and J lost 2 bases.

This clonotype has just a few counts. This rearrangement joins TRBV7-2 to TRBJ2-7; either TRBD1 or TRBD2 may supply D (5 bases each). The V end lost 5 bases, the J end lost 2 bases, and 13 bases lay between the germline ends. The V gene's germline CDR1 is SGHTA and CDR2 FQGNSA. The CDR3 consists of 14 residues. CDR3 sequence (DNA): TGTGCCAGCAGCCAATCGAGGGGAACCTACGAGCAGTACTTC. This gives the protein CASSQSRGTYEQYF.

This clonotype occurred a few times. J is TRBJ1-1 and V is TRBV30; 8 positions agree with TRBD1. The CDR3 spans 14 residues. Germline assignment: CDR1 GTSNPN and CDR2 SVGIG (reference sequence). The CDR3 DNA sequence: TGTGGTACACGGGACAGGCCGTTGTACACTGAAGCTTTCTTT. Its protein product is CGTRDRPLYTEAFF.

The sample holds many counts of this clonotype. V and J are TRBV6-2 or TRBV6-3 and TRBJ2-2, with unresolved D. The V end was cut by 5 bases, the J end by 2 bases, with 0 bases between. Per the germline V gene, CDR1 is MNHEY and CDR2 is SVGEGT. The CDR3 has 11 amino acids. In DNA form, the CDR3 reads TGTGCCAGCAGTAACACCGGGGAGCTGTTTTTT. Protein product: CASSNTGELFF.

This sequence joins TRBV3-1 and TRBJ2-3; D unclear. The CDR3 is 14 residues long. Trimming pared 6 bases from V and 0 bases from J, leaving 10 bases between. Germline V gene lookup returns CDR1 LGHDT and CDR2 YNNKEL (reference sequence). The CDR3 DNA reads TGTGCCAGCAGGCATCATACCAGCACAGATACGCAGTATTTT. Translating it yields CASRHHTSTDTQYF.

The V and J genes are TRBV7-2 and TRBJ2-7; possible D gene TRBD1, 5 bases. The CDR3 is 15 residues long. Trimming removed 3 bases from V and 5 bases from J, with 17 bases in between. Germline V gives CDR1 SGHTA, CDR2 FQGNSA. CDR3 sequence: CASSLKGAQVNEQYF. For the CDR3, the DNA is TGTGCCAGCAGCTTGAAAGGGGCGCAGGTAAACGAGCAGTACTTC.

This clonotype was seen a handful of times. The chain links TRBV10-3 to TRBJ2-7; 12 bases align to TRBD2. This CDR3 has 15 residues. Germline V gives CDR1 ENHRY, CDR2 SYGVKD. J lost 2 bases, V lost 3 bases, and 2 bases had no gene match. The CDR3 region has the DNA TGTGCCATCAGTGAACGGACTAGCGGGACCTACGAGCAGTACTTC. Amino acids: CAISERTSGTYEQYF.

Ten or more counts support this clonotype. The chain couples TRBV11-2 to TRBJ2-1; TRBD2 agrees at 9 bases. CDR3 size: 15 residues. V trimming: 7 bases; J trimming: 0 bases; junction bases outside the gene matches: 4. Per the germline V gene, CDR1 is SGHAT and CDR2 is FQNNGV. The CDR3 DNA reads TGTGCCAGCAACCCGACTAGCGGCTCCTACAATGAGCAGTTCTTC. This gives the protein CASNPTSGSYNEQFF.

This clonotype showed up many times. The chain is built from TRBV28 and TRBJ2-7; TRBD2 matches 14 bases. Germline V gene sequence: CDR1 MDHEN, CDR2 SYDVKM. J lost 6 bases, V lost 5 bases, and 9 bases had no gene match. The CDR3 runs to 16 residues. CDR3 region: CASSLETSGRVGEQYF. DNA for the CDR3: TGTGCCAGCAGTCTCGAGACTAGCGGGAGGGTGGGCGAGCAGTACTTC. Full variable domain (rest looked up from reference TRBV28 and TRBJ2-7): DVKVTQSSRYLVKRTGEKVFLECVQDMDHENMFWYRQDPGLGLRLIYFSYDVKMKEKGDIPEGYSVSREKKERFSLILESASTNQTSMYLCASSLETSGRVGEQYFGPGTRLTVT.

This chain joins TRBV20-1 and TRBJ2-3; D is unresolved. Germline loops: CDR1 DFQATT, CDR2 SNEGSKA (reference sequence). The length of the CDR3 is 14 residues. The V end lost 5 bases, the J end lost 0 bases, and 12 bases lay between the germline ends. CDR3 loop: CSAGSGQSTDTQYF. The CDR3 bases are TGCAGTGCTGGTTCGGGCCAAAGCACAGATACGCAGTATTTT.

This clonotype was recorded a few times. The chain uses TRBV12-3 or TRBV12-4 and TRBJ2-7; TRBD2 is a possible D gene (6 bases). The length of the CDR3 is 15 residues. V lost 5 bases and J lost 1, with 15 bases in between. CDR3 sequence: CASSPPLGRSYEQYF. In DNA form, the CDR3 reads TGTGCCAGCAGTCCCCCCCTAGGGAGGTCCTACGAGCAGTACTTC.

This rearrangement joins TRBV20-1 to TRBJ2-1; 8 bases match TRBD2. The CDR3 spans 13 residues. Germline V gene lookup returns CDR1 DFQATT and CDR2 SNEGSKA (reference sequence). J was trimmed by 8 bases and V by 5 bases; bases with no gene match: 8. The CDR3 sequence: CSAGIRGGDEQFF. CDR3 DNA sequence: TGCAGTGCTGGGATACGGGGGGGCGATGAGCAGTTCTTC.